This T cell receptor (beta chain) is from a study of T cell repertoires in cytomegalovirus infection. Study-level background: Indications came from public TCR beta signatures; they pointed to CMV infection and to a matching HLA type.

The study's findings and limits: It was HLA-C-restricted CMV-specific TCR beta clonotypes that dominated the response ex vivo. Carriers of CMV plus the relevant HLA were identified by cumulative public TCR beta family frequency.

As for this clonotype: Its antigen remains unidentified.

Germline CDR1 is GTSNPN and CDR2 is SVGIG (reference sequence). V was clipped by 5 bases and J by 9 bases, with 11 bases between them. This CDR3 spans 11 amino acids. TCRdb independently ran MiXCR on the reads; one entry per CDR3 protein. The data show some 680,000 distinct CDR3 sequences, 35% seen once. Sequencing input: PBMCs. The TCR comes from a human donor in good health (CMV status not recorded). Some clones in this sample may be carry-over from other donors' samples. V is TRBV30 and J is TRBJ2-1; TRBD1 or TRBD2 may be the D gene (5 bases each). The CDR3 nucleotides are TGTGCCTGGGGGGACGGGCTTGAGCAGTTCTTC. Protein: CAWGDGLEQFF.